This T cell receptor beta chain is from a study of Ad26.COV2.S vaccination and SARS-CoV-2 variants listed by TCRdb under 2021. As for the study more broadly: Donors in the vaccine arm were drawn from COV1001, a phase I-IIa trial of Ad26.COV2.S in healthy adults that was multicentre, randomized, double-blind and placebo-controlled. Ad26.COV2.S was administered intramuscularly at a dose of 5x10^10 or 1x10^11 viral particles, either as one shot or as two shots given 56 days apart. The specificity and breadth of SARS-CoV-2-reactive T cell receptors after Ad26.COV2.S vaccination were assessed by TCRbeta repertoire sequencing. A total of some 30 samples were included in the TCR-sequenced set, comprising 19 Ad26.COV2.S vaccine recipients, 5 placebo recipients and 8 SARS-CoV-2 convalescent individuals. Trial participants were randomized into five groups of five: low-dose or high-dose Ad26.COV2.S given once or twice, or placebo on both occasions. Investigators did not know the trial group allocation while performing experiments and assessing outcomes. General study outcomes and caveats: According to the authors, total T cell responses may have been underestimated by the TCR breadth and depth analyses. Comparable non-spike TCR breadth was observed between vaccine and placebo recipients, consistent with only spike being contained in the vaccine. After vaccination, substantial breadth of spike-specific CD8+ and CD4+ T cell responses was reported. Spike-specific TCR breadth was higher in Ad26.COV2.S recipients than in placebo recipients (P = 0.0014). The study was not powered for comparison of responses between vaccine doses or regimens.

Sample treatment or condition, as interpreted from the label and publication: 19 received Ad26.COV2.S at low or high dose, single or two shots; about 5 received placebo; per-sample allocation not given. For vaccine and placebo recipients, the sequenced repertoires came from samples collected on day 63 after the first injection. Cohort 1b enrolled some 25 adults aged 18-55 years at a single site in Boston, USA, between 29 July and 7 August 2020. As a vaccine, Ad26.COV2.S was a replication-incompetent adenovirus type 26 vector that expressed a prefusion-stabilized SARS-CoV-2 spike protein derived from the original Wuhan strain. The cysteine opens and the phenylalanine closes a CDR3 of 14 amino acids. Only the CDR3 part of the read is kept: 42 bases, read in frame from the first base. Based on the germline V gene, the CDR1 and CDR2 sequences are MNHEY and SVGAGI. The V end loses 4 bases and the J end loses 2 bases, and a stretch of 11 bases separates them.

The immunoSEQ Assay was used to sequence TCRbeta CDR3 regions. After extraction, genomic DNA underwent amplification by bias-controlled multiplex PCR, followed by high-throughput sequencing. The original pipeline was this. Collapsing and filtering of sequences were performed to quantify the absolute abundance of each unique TCRbeta CDR3 region. T cell fraction was estimated by normalizing TCRbeta template counts to usable DNA, with usable DNA measured through amplification of reference genes found in all nucleated cells. Repertoire TCRs were annotated as SARS-CoV-2-specific when V gene, CDR3 amino acid sequence and J gene were exactly matched to a known reactive TCR set. MIRA supplied the reference SARS-CoV-2 TCR set, which was filtered for enrichment in COVID-19-positive ImmuneCODE repertoires so that public or cross-reactive TCRs were removed. Using the MIRA antigens, annotated TCRs were further analysed by specific ORF or by position within an ORF. Breadth was defined as the number of annotated unique rearrangements divided by the total number of unique productive rearrangements, and depth was defined as the summed frequency of the annotated unique rearrangements. Group comparisons of TCR breadth used two-sided Wilcoxon rank-sum tests. TCRdb's version of the immuneACCESS table is confined to in-frame rearrangements and falls short of the full clone set. An unresolved V gene accounts for under half of the shortfall where checked; the remainder is of unknown origin. D and trimming come from the DNA, and the V and J calls and clone size come from that table. A total of nearly 400,000 clones appear in this sample, approximately 90% of them only once. Over 1.5% of the sample comes from the top ten.

To note about this clone: Its recognized antigen is unknown. The sample holds no much larger clone one base away, and base qualities are not on file.

The sequence joins TRBV6-5 to TRBJ1-2, with no D gene named confidently. The clonotype was recovered from a person aged 18-65 years who received the Ad26.COV2.S COVID-19 vaccine or a placebo. Specimen: peripheral blood, collected in a trial of Ad26.COV2.S vaccine versus placebo. The CDR3 reads as follows: CASSSTDGNYGYTF. The nucleotides are TGTGCCAGCAGTTCTACCGACGGAAACTATGGCTACACCTTC.